The next 32 T cell receptor beta chains were all read from a single sample in a study of blood T cell repertoires in COVID-19. Method: immunoSEQ multiplex PCR; TCRdb's copy keeps in-frame clones and lacks some. The repertoire includes around 26,000 clones, approximately 82% of them detected once, and roughly a third sits in the top ten. Sequencing was performed on peripheral blood. All receptors derive from a human donor in a cohort sampled during active COVID-19.

This clone was observed once. This chain uses TRBV5-4 with TRBJ1-4, with D possibly matching TRBD1 (6 bases). V lost 4 bases and J lost 3, with 19 bases in between. CDR1 is SGHNT, CDR2 YYREEE, per germline (reference sequence). This CDR3 contains 17 residues. Here the CDR3 DNA reads TGTGCCAGCAGCGCCCAGGGGTTCTCAGGAGCTAATGAAAAACTGTTTTTT. It codes for CASSAQGFSGANEKLFF.

The V and J genes are TRBV12-3 or TRBV12-4 and TRBJ1-5; D remains ambiguous. V lost 7 bases and J 0 bases, leaving 4 bases between the germline ends. The CDR3 has 12 residues. Written as DNA, the CDR3 is TGTGCCAGCACCCATAGCAATCAGCCCCAGCATTTT. It translates to CASTHSNQPQHF.

This clone was seen once. The genes are TRBV19 and TRBJ2-7, with D possibly TRBD1 on 6 matching bases. The germline gives CDR1 LNHDA, CDR2 SQIVND (reference sequence). There are 15 residues in the CDR3. V shed 5 bases and J shed 6 bases, with 20 bases lying between them. As DNA, the CDR3 is TGTGCCAGTAGTGGTGGGGACAATTACGGGGCCGAGCAGTACTTC. It encodes CASSGGDNYGAEQYF.

V is TRBV3-1 (or the pseudogene TRBV3-2) and J is TRBJ2-7; 11 bases line up with TRBD2. V gave up 5 bases and J gave up 7 bases; unmatched junction bases: 4. The germline V gene has CDR1 LGHDT and CDR2 YNNKEL (reference sequence). The CDR3 consists of 13 residues. The CDR3 region has the DNA TGTGCCAGCAGCTCGGGACTAGCGGTGGAGCAGTACTTC. Amino acid sequence: CASSSGLAVEQYF.

This chain uses TRBV30 with TRBJ1-3; no firm D call. Trimming removed 5 bases at V and 5 bases at J, with 10 bases between. Germline V gene sequence: CDR1 GTSNPN, CDR2 SVGIG (reference sequence). There are 12 residues in the CDR3. CDR3 in DNA: TGTGCCTGGCCCCGTCCCCGAAACACCATATATTTT. This translates into CAWPRPRNTIYF.

V gene TRBV5-4 combines with J gene TRBJ2-5; a possible D gene is TRBD2 (6 bases). Trimming removed 5 bases at V and 4 bases at J, with 18 bases between. Germline V gene data show CDR1 as SGHNT and CDR2 as YYREEE (reference sequence). This CDR3 has 15 residues. The CDR3 here is CASRQEGLRGETQYF. Written as DNA, the CDR3 is TGTGCCAGCAGACAGGAGGGGCTAAGAGGAGAGACCCAGTACTTC.

V gene TRBV6-1 combines with J gene TRBJ1-5; 7 bases map to TRBD1. The germline V gene encodes CDR1 MNHNS and CDR2 SASEGT. This CDR3 contains 16 residues. Trimming took 4 bases from V and 2 from J; bases not matched to a gene: 8. The CDR3 region is CASSGRQGLGNQPQHF. Here the CDR3 DNA reads TGTGCCAGCAGTGGCCGACAGGGATTGGGCAATCAGCCCCAGCATTTT.

This clone appeared once. The chain uses TRBV5-6 and TRBJ2-2; 13 nucleotides align to TRBD2. There are 18 residues in the CDR3. The ends lost 4 bases at V and 6 bases at J; junction bases unmatched: 12. The germline CDR1 and CDR2 sequences are SGHDT and YYEEEE. This CDR3 is CASSPRLAGGSLAGELFF. CDR3 DNA: TGTGCCAGCAGCCCCCGACTAGCGGGGGGTTCGTTGGCCGGGGAGCTGTTTTTT.

The V gene is TRBV28, the J gene TRBJ2-1; D might be TRBD2 (6 bases). The CDR3 extends over 14 amino acids. Per germline, CDR1 MDHEN and CDR2 SYDVKM. The V end was cut by 4 bases, the J end by 5 bases, with 12 bases between. CDR3 nucleotides: TGTGCCAGCAGTTATAGCGGTACTAACAATGAGCAGTTCTTC. It specifies CASSYSGTNNEQFF.

V gene TRBV3-1 (or the pseudogene TRBV3-2) combines with J gene TRBJ2-7; 7 positions agree with TRBD1. The CDR3 contains 16 residues. Germline CDR1 and CDR2: LGHDT and YNNKEL (reference sequence). V lost 0 bases to trimming and J lost 9 bases; unmatched junction nucleotides: 14. CDR3 protein: CASSQDEPGQPRSQYF. The CDR3 region has the DNA TGTGCCAGCAGCCAAGATGAACCGGGACAGCCACGCTCGCAGTACTTC.

The chain recombines TRBV6-1 with TRBJ1-4, with 8 bases lining up with TRBD1. The V gene's germline CDR1 is MNHNS and CDR2 SASEGT. The V segment lost 2 bases and the J segment 5 bases; nucleotides outside the gene matches: 7. The CDR3 consists of 16 residues. The CDR3 bases are TGTGCCAGCAGTGAATTTCGAGGACAGGGAAATGAAAAACTGTTTTTT. Amino acids: CASSEFRGQGNEKLFF.

This clone has just a few counts. The gene calls are TRBV7-9 and TRBJ1-1; the D gene is possibly TRBD1 (6 bases). CDR1 and CDR2 (germline): SEHNR, FQNEAQ (reference sequence). The CDR3 is 14 residues long. Trimming left V 8 bases short and J 5 bases short, with 18 bases between. Written as DNA, the CDR3 is TGTGCCAGCCCCCGGCGCAGGGGATATACTGAAGCTTTCTTT. It specifies CASPRRRGYTEAFF.

V is TRBV28 and J is TRBJ1-2; TRBD1 matches at 9 bases. CDR3 length: 14 residues. Germline CDR1 and CDR2: MDHEN and SYDVKM. V dropped 5 bases and J dropped 2; count of bases not matched to a gene: 3. In DNA, the CDR3 is TGTGCCAGCAGTACAGGGGGCAAGAACTATGGCTACACCTTC. Its protein is CASSTGGKNYGYTF.

The rearrangement uses TRBV27 and TRBJ2-2, with 8 bases aligning to TRBD1. Germline V gene data show CDR1 as MNHEY and CDR2 as SMNVEV (reference sequence). This CDR3 is built from 14 residues. The junction had 4 bases not matched to a gene; V was cut back by 5 bases and J by 5 bases. The DNA of the CDR3 is TGTGCCAGCAGTCCGAGGACAGGGACCGGGGAGCTGTTTTTT. It translates to CASSPRTGTGELFF.

The chain recombines TRBV9 with TRBJ2-7; 9 positions agree with TRBD1. V was pared by 0 bases and J by 3 bases, with 4 bases of the junction left unmatched. Germline values: CDR1 SGDLS, CDR2 YYNGEE. The CDR3 extends over 15 amino acids. DNA for the CDR3: TGTGCCAGCAGCGTAGCTCCGGGACAGGGCTACGAGCAGTACTTC. Its translation: CASSVAPGQGYEQYF. Based on the CDR3 plus reference TRBV9 and TRBJ2-7, the full variable domain is DSGVTQTPKHLITATGQRVTLRCSPRSGDLSVYWYQQSLDQGLQFLIQYYNGEERAKGNILERFSAQQFPDLHSELNLSSLELGDSALYFCASSVAPGQGYEQYFGPGTRLTVT.

This chain uses TRBV30 with TRBJ1-2; 7 positions agree with TRBD1. The junction had 7 bases not matched to a gene; V was cut back by 2 bases and J by 4 bases. CDR3 size: 14 residues. Germline V gene data show CDR1 as GTSNPN and CDR2 as SVGIG (reference sequence). In DNA form, the CDR3 reads TGTGCCTGGAGTCCGACAGGGACCGGCTATGGCTACACCTTC. This sequence encodes CAWSPTGTGYGYTF.

The rearrangement uses TRBV2 and TRBJ1-3, with TRBD1 matching over 8 bases. CDR3 length equals 14 residues. CDR1 is SNHLY, CDR2 FYNNEI, per germline. Trimming took 6 bases from V and 6 from J; bases not matched to a gene: 7. The CDR3 sequence: CASSEDRAANTIYF. In nucleotides, the CDR3 is TGTGCCAGCAGCGAGGACAGGGCTGCAAACACCATATATTTT.

This rearrangement joins TRBV4-3 to TRBJ2-7; D ambiguous. V was shortened by 0 bases and J by 9 bases, with 15 bases between the two germline ends. CDR1 LGHNA and CDR2 YSLEER come from the germline V gene. The CDR3 is 14 residues long. The CDR3 sequence is CASSQDIQALGQYF. The CDR3 DNA reads TGCGCCAGCAGCCAAGATATTCAGGCCCTCGGGCAGTACTTC.

This clone occurred a few times. The CDR3 DNA reads TGTGCCAGTTCCACCCGTCGGGATTCACCCCTCCACTTT. Protein: CASSTRRDSPLHF. The rearrangement links TRBV19 to TRBJ1-6; D gene unclear. Trimming left V 8 bases short and J 8 bases short, with 13 bases between. CDR3 length: 13 residues. CDR1 and CDR2 (germline): LNHDA, SQIVND (reference sequence).

CDR3 protein: CASSSGHVGGAYGYTF. CDR3 coding DNA: TGTGCCAGCAGTTCGGGTCACGTTGGAGGAGCCTATGGCTACACCTTC. The rearrangement joins TRBV6-5 to TRBJ1-2; D unresolved. This CDR3 is 16 amino acids long. Trimming shortened V by 4 bases and J by 4 bases, and 19 bases separated the two germline ends. Germline V CDR1 and CDR2: MNHEY, SVGAGI.

Relative to its sample, this clone is medium-sized. The V call is TRBV27, the J call TRBJ2-7; D perhaps matches TRBD2 (5 bases). Trimming removed 1 base from V and 4 bases from J, with 8 bases in between. The length of the CDR3 is 13 residues. Germline V gene data show CDR1 as MNHEY and CDR2 as SMNVEV (reference sequence). The CDR3 reads CASSLYEGYEQYF. The CDR3 DNA follows: TGTGCCAGCAGTTTATACGAGGGTTACGAGCAGTACTTC.

This clone has more than one count but fewer than ten. The chain uses TRBV4-2 and TRBJ2-1; 8 nucleotides match TRBD2. The CDR3 loop spans 16 amino acids. Trimming removed 0 bases from V and 4 bases from J; junction bases left unmatched: 5. CDR1 and CDR2 (germline): LGHNA, YNFKEQ. The DNA of the CDR3 is TGTGCCAGCAGCCAAGATGTAGCGGGAAGGTACAATGAGCAGTTCTTC. Translating it yields CASSQDVAGRYNEQFF.

The gene calls are TRBV6-5 and TRBJ2-1; D is possibly TRBD2 (5 bases). Germline V gene data show CDR1 as MNHEY and CDR2 as SVGAGI. This CDR3 has 15 residues. V lost 8 bases to trimming and J lost 4 bases, with 18 bases between them. CDR3 amino acids: CASLTRESGYNEQFF. In DNA form, the CDR3 reads TGTGCCAGCCTTACTCGGGAATCGGGTTACAATGAGCAGTTCTTC.

This clone was detected once. The genes are TRBV24-1 and TRBJ1-1; 12 bases match TRBD1. The CDR3 runs to 17 residues. CDR1 is KGHDR and CDR2 is SFDVKD in the germline V gene. J lost 7 bases, V lost 12 bases, and 20 bases had no gene match. The DNA for the CDR3 is TGTGCCCCCTTCCCGGGGGGGGTCGGGACAGGGGGCGGTGAAGCTTTCTTT. It is translated as CAPFPGGVGTGGGEAFF.

The rearrangement joins TRBV4-3 to TRBJ2-2, with D unclear. V was pared by 2 bases and J by 5 bases, with 9 bases between. Germline CDR1 reads LGHNA; CDR2 reads YSLEER. This CDR3 is built from 14 residues. In DNA, the CDR3 is TGCGCCAGCAGCCAATATGATCGGACCGGGGAGCTGTTTTTT. It is translated as CASSQYDRTGELFF.

CDR3 amino acids: CASSPDPTSGNRYF. CDR3 nucleotide sequence: TGTGCCAGCAGCCCAGATCCGACTAGCGGGAACCGGTACTTC. The rearrangement uses TRBV7-2 and TRBJ2-4, with 11 bases matching TRBD2. CDR3 size: 14 residues. Losses at the gene ends were 5 bases for V and 15 bases for J; bases not matched to a gene: 12. The germline CDR1 and CDR2 sequences are SGHTA and FQGNSA.

This clone was seen only a few times. This chain uses TRBV4-1 with TRBJ1-6, with a possible D match to TRBD1 (6 bases). CDR3 length equals 16 residues. With 3 bases removed from V and 7 bases from J, the gap between germline ends came to 16 bases. The germline V gene encodes CDR1 MGHRA and CDR2 YSYEKL. Written as DNA, the CDR3 is TGCGCCAGCAGCCACACCTCAGGGGTCGGCAATTCACCCCTCCACTTT. Translation gives CASSHTSGVGNSPLHF.

This clone was counted ten times or more. The rearrangement joins TRBV6-2 or TRBV6-3 to TRBJ2-6, with D perhaps TRBD1 (5 bases). This CDR3 is 15 amino acids long. Per the germline V gene, CDR1 is MNHEY and CDR2 is SVGEGT. The V end lost 5 bases, the J end lost 0 bases, and 8 bases lay between the germline ends. Written as DNA, the CDR3 is TGTGCCAGCAGTCACGACAGCTCTGGGGCCAACGTCCTGACTTTC. Protein: CASSHDSSGANVLTF.

A single count supports this clone. This rearrangement joins TRBV19 to TRBJ2-6; 7 bases map to TRBD1. CDR3 length: 17 amino acids. Germline loops: CDR1 LNHDA, CDR2 SQIVND (reference sequence). V trimming: 4 bases; J trimming: 1 base; junction bases outside the gene matches: 7. The CDR3 coding sequence is TGTGCCAGTAGTAGAAGACAGGGCATGTCTGGGGCCAACGTCCTGACTTTC. Translation: CASSRRQGMSGANVLTF.

This chain uses TRBV18 with TRBJ1-3, with a possible D match to TRBD1 (6 bases). CDR3 length: 19 amino acids. CDR1 and CDR2 (germline): KGHSH, LQKENI. The V and J ends lost 2 bases and 0 bases respectively, with 20 bases between them. The CDR3 DNA follows: TGTGCCAGCTCACCAAGAACACCAGGGGCCACGAGCTCTGGAAACACCATATATTTT. Protein product: CASSPRTPGATSSGNTIYF.

This chain links TRBV11-3 with TRBJ2-3, with 7 bases fitting TRBD1. The CDR3 has 14 residues. The germline CDR1 and CDR2 sequences are SGHNT and YENEEA. The V gene end was trimmed by 4 bases and the J gene end by 0 bases; junction bases not matched to a gene: 1. The CDR3: CASSYRGSTDTQYF. CDR3 coding DNA: TGTGCCAGCAGCTACAGGGGTAGCACAGATACGCAGTATTTT.

This clone is a singleton in its sample. The chain uses TRBV2 and TRBJ2-4; D unresolved. The CDR3 has 18 amino acids. Germline assignment: CDR1 SNHLY and CDR2 FYNNEI. Trimming stripped 7 bases from V and 3 bases from J, with 25 bases between. In DNA form, the CDR3 reads TGTGCCAGCAATTTGGATCGAGGAGCTCTAGACGGCAAAAACATTCAGTACTTC. It yields the protein CASNLDRGALDGKNIQYF.